This is a list of T cell receptor beta chains from one sample in a study of cytomegalovirus exposure and HLA in healthy donors. The method was immunoSEQ multiplex PCR; TCRdb's version includes in-frame clones alone and lacks a portion of them. The data hold 120,000 or so clones, with 75% to 90% observed a single time. The sample consisted of PBMCs. These receptors all come from a man aged 25 to 45 in good health and CMV-seronegative. Each CDR3 is given without its conserved first and last residue. Size values are once, few and many counts, or a class for expanded clones, and some rows have none.

CDR3: ASSVGLAGRSSYEQY
J: TRBJ2-7
length: 15
size: .
V: TRBV28

CDR3: ASSGAGSTDTQY
J: TRBJ2-3
length: 12
size: .
V: TRBV5-1

CDR3: ASRTSGRETQY
J: TRBJ2-5
length: 11
size: .
V: TRBV6-5

CDR3: ASSFGTGSYNEQF
J: TRBJ2-1
length: 13
size: .
V: TRBV7-3

CDR3: ASSHNNGLAGADTQY
J: TRBJ2-3
length: 15
size: .
V: TRBV9

CDR3: ASSPGTSYEQY
J: TRBJ2-7
length: 11
size: .
V: TRBV28

CDR3: ASSVDGTLYEQY
J: TRBJ2-7
length: 12
size: .
V: TRBV9

CDR3: AGTGGYTEAF
J: TRBJ1-1
length: 10
size: .
V: TRBV30

CDR3: ASSPDRVENTEAF
J: TRBJ1-1
length: 13
size: .
V: TRBV5-4

CDR3: ASSRDRGPLQVDQY
J: TRBJ2-5
length: 14
size: .
V: TRBV7-7

CDR3: ASSLGQGLAEAF
J: TRBJ1-1
length: 12
size: once
V: TRBV5-5

CDR3: ASSSRTGGYEKLF
J: TRBJ1-4
length: 13
size: .
V: TRBV11-3

CDR3: ASSSSDYAETQY
J: TRBJ2-5
length: 12
size: .
V: TRBV2

CDR3: ASSNTLDRRNQPQH
J: TRBJ1-5
length: 14
size: .
V: TRBV7-8

CDR3: ASSLRRDTGEKLF
J: TRBJ1-4
length: 13
size: .
V: TRBV5-1

CDR3: ASRFSGGRWG
J: TRBJ2-7
length: 10
size: .
V: TRBV5-4

CDR3: ASSRGTAYGYT
J: TRBJ1-2
length: 11
size: .
V: TRBV7-9

CDR3: ATSEGWGQGGYEQY
J: TRBJ2-7
length: 14
size: .
V: TRBV15

CDR3: ASSTRQGSRETQY
J: TRBJ2-5
length: 13
size: .
V: TRBV7-3

CDR3: AWNEQPNYGYT
J: TRBJ1-2
length: 11
size: .
V: TRBV30

CDR3: ASSAGLALYEQY
J: TRBJ2-7
length: 12
size: .
V: TRBV7-2

CDR3: ASSYTGGEAF
J: TRBJ1-1
length: 10
size: .
V: TRBV6-5

CDR3: ASSLASRLTNYGYT
J: TRBJ1-2
length: 14
size: .
V: TRBV7-9

CDR3: ASSLLQGAWTEAF
J: TRBJ1-1
length: 13
size: once
V: TRBV5-1

CDR3: ASSVQGNYEQY
J: TRBJ2-7
length: 11
size: .
V: TRBV5-1

CDR3: ASSWLQGDYEQY
J: TRBJ2-7
length: 12
size: .
V: TRBV5-8

CDR3: ASSGEADSPLH
J: TRBJ1-6
length: 11
size: few
V: TRBV6-5

CDR3: ASSLEPETAQPQH
J: TRBJ1-5
length: 13
size: few
V: TRBV5-4

CDR3: ASSVETSGGTQY
J: TRBJ2-5
length: 12
size: .
V: TRBV9

CDR3: ASSHDGGEWNEQF
J: TRBJ2-1
length: 13
size: .
V: TRBV4-1

CDR3: ASSLAGGQPYYGYT
J: TRBJ1-2
length: 14
size: .
V: TRBV5-4

CDR3: ASSFDRDTEAF
J: TRBJ1-1
length: 11
size: .
V: TRBV7-2

CDR3: ASGQEGNQPQH
J: TRBJ1-5
length: 11
size: few
V: TRBV6-6

CDR3: ASRLRDRNTGELF
J: TRBJ2-2
length: 13
size: .
V: TRBV11-3

CDR3: ASKPGGGLNQPQH
J: TRBJ1-5
length: 13
size: .
V: TRBV19

CDR3: ASSLDYRNTEAF
J: TRBJ1-1
length: 12
size: .
V: TRBV7-2

CDR3: SVGEGPPFNEQY
J: TRBJ2-7
length: 12
size: .
V: TRBV29-1

CDR3: ASTGVDLYEQY
J: TRBJ2-7
length: 11
size: .
V: TRBV5-1

CDR3: ASSPDGTSGPNEQF
J: TRBJ2-1
length: 14
size: .
V: TRBV5-4

CDR3: SAVTGNFNYGYT
J: TRBJ1-2
length: 12
size: .
V: TRBV29-1

CDR3: ASSHLGTARYEQY
J: TRBJ2-7
length: 13
size: .
V: TRBV5-8

CDR3: ASSRDQGAGEKLF
J: TRBJ1-4
length: 13
size: .
V: TRBV5-1

CDR3: ASSPYPGQGETF
J: TRBJ1-1
length: 12
size: .
V: TRBV19

CDR3: ASSAAFSHITNEKLF
J: TRBJ1-4
length: 15
size: .
V: TRBV7-9

CDR3: ASSVQADSPLH
J: TRBJ1-6
length: 11
size: .
V: TRBV6-1

CDR3: ASTPGLAGQETQY
J: TRBJ2-5
length: 13
size: .
V: TRBV28

CDR3: ASSYPWARAEAF
J: TRBJ1-1
length: 12
size: .
V: TRBV6-5

CDR3: ASSLNREPY
J: TRBJ2-3
length: 9
size: .
V: TRBV5-1

CDR3: ASSYSRWREQY
J: TRBJ2-7
length: 11
size: few
V: TRBV6-5

CDR3: ASSPSIGRVNQPQH
J: TRBJ1-5
length: 14
size: once
V: TRBV27

CDR3: ASSLPQASYEQY
J: TRBJ2-7
length: 12
size: .
V: TRBV5-6

CDR3: ASTLRRDGNQPQH
J: TRBJ1-5
length: 13
size: .
V: TRBV19

CDR3: ASGLVIPGQNPSGNTIY
J: TRBJ1-3
length: 17
size: .
V: TRBV12-5

CDR3: ATSRDRDRINQPQH
J: TRBJ1-5
length: 14
size: .
V: TRBV15

CDR3: ASSTYRDRGYEQY
J: TRBJ2-7
length: 13
size: once
V: TRBV7-9

CDR3: ASRKQEPPSGANVLT
J: TRBJ2-6
length: 15
size: .
V: TRBV27

CDR3: SVRTATGNTIY
J: TRBJ1-3
length: 11
size: .
V: TRBV29-1

CDR3: ASSDRLVGETQY
J: TRBJ2-5
length: 12
size: few
V: TRBV25-1

CDR3: ASSELQGPYEQY
J: TRBJ2-7
length: 12
size: .
V: TRBV6-1